The next 3 T cell receptor beta chains were all read from a single sample in a study of patients and donors after allogeneic stem cell transplantation. TCRdb used MiXCR to reprocess the RT-PCR reads, holding one entry per CDR3 protein. The sample lists under 170,000 distinct CDR3 sequences; 30% to 45% were seen once. Sample: blood, either unsorted or a sorted T cell fraction (not recorded which). These receptors came from a human donor who was either an allogeneic HSCT recipient or a stem cell or donor lymphocyte infusion donor (not recorded which). It is not recorded whose cells these are; they may come from a transplant donor.

This clonotype was recorded a few times. For the CDR3, the DNA is TGCAGTGCTGGAAAAAGGACAGGGGGCCCGGAGACCCAGTACTTC. Protein product: CSAGKRTGGPETQYF. V is TRBV20-1 and J is TRBJ2-5; 11 bases match TRBD1. Germline values: CDR1 DFQATT, CDR2 SNEGSKA (reference sequence). Trimming cost V 5 bases and J 5 bases; bases outside gene matches: 10. CDR3 length: 15 residues.

V and J are TRBV28 and TRBJ2-3; 9 bases map to TRBD2. This CDR3 comprises 16 residues. CDR1 and CDR2 from the germline V gene are MDHEN and SYDVKM. J lost 4 bases, V lost 5 bases, and 10 bases had no gene match. For the CDR3, the DNA is TGTGCCAGCAGTCCAGTCGGCGGGGGGGCGGCAGATACGCAGTATTTT. Translation: CASSPVGGGAADTQYF.

This clonotype was seen only a few times. V gene TRBV10-2 combines with J gene TRBJ2-5; 8 bases are shared with TRBD2. V gave up 2 bases and J gave up 5 bases; unmatched junction bases: 7. Per the germline V gene, CDR1 is WSHSY and CDR2 is SAAADI. The CDR3 is made up of 15 amino acids. CDR3 in amino acids: CASSELRGGDETQYF. CDR3 DNA: TGCGCCAGCAGTGAGCTCCGGGGGGGCGATGAGACCCAGTACTTC.